This passage covers 24 T cell receptor beta chains from one sample sequenced in a study of shared clonotypes between healthy human individuals. Sequenced by immunoSEQ multiplex PCR; TCRdb stores in-frame clones only, minus some. This sample has 2 million to 2.5 million clones, with 90% to 95% found just once. Sequences were obtained from naive CD4+ T cells from PBMCs. Subset reported: CD45RA+ positively selected. These receptors were collected from a man between 18 and 29 years old in good health. Some clones in this sample may be carry-over from other donors' samples.

The V call is TRBV14, the J call TRBJ2-7; 8 bases are a match to TRBD2. V trimming: 0 bases; J trimming: 4 bases; junction bases outside the gene matches: 8. The CDR3 loop spans 16 amino acids. Germline CDR1 reads SGHDN; CDR2 reads FVKESK. CDR3 sequence reads: CASSQDLGSGKYEQYF. The CDR3 coding sequence is TGTGCCAGCAGCCAAGATCTAGGTAGCGGGAAGTACGAGCAGTACTTC.

This clone was counted a few times. V gene TRBV4-1 combines with J gene TRBJ1-5; TRBD1 matches 7 bases. V shed 3 bases, J shed 4 bases, and the junction held 6 bases outside the gene matches. The CDR3 loop spans 15 amino acids. Germline CDR1 reads MGHRA; CDR2 reads YSYEKL. The CDR3 reads CASSQRTGQNQPQHF. Here the CDR3 DNA reads TGCGCCAGCAGCCAGAGGACAGGTCAGAATCAGCCCCAGCATTTT.

A few counts support this clone. Other DNA sequences from this sample encode an identical CDR3 as well. This chain joins TRBV5-1 and TRBJ2-5; 7 bases line up with TRBD1. The germline gives CDR1 SGHRS, CDR2 YFSETQ. V lost 2 bases and J lost 2; bases outside the gene matches: 3. This CDR3 comprises 14 residues. The CDR3 DNA reads TGCGCCAGCAGCTTACAGGGACAGCAAGAGACCCAGTACTTC. Translation gives CASSLQGQQETQYF.

The rearrangement joins TRBV7-9 to TRBJ2-7, with D unresolved. Trimming took off 1 base at V and 1 base at J, with 8 bases between the two ends. Germline CDR1 reads SEHNR; CDR2 reads FQNEAQ (reference sequence). This CDR3 has 14 amino acids. The CDR3 DNA is TGTGCCAGCAGCTTAGTCTCCAGTTCCTACGAGCAGTACTTC. Residues: CASSLVSSSYEQYF.

The genes are TRBV7-3 and TRBJ2-1; 11 bases fit TRBD2. Germline V gene data show CDR1 as SGHTA and CDR2 as FQGTGA. The length of the CDR3 is 18 residues. After removal of 1 base from V and 4 bases from J, the junction contained 9 bases not matched to a gene. In DNA form, the CDR3 reads TGTGCCAGCAGCTTAAATCTCGTGGCTAGCGGGAGGTACAATGAGCAGTTCTTC. Amino acids: CASSLNLVASGRYNEQFF.

This clone was seen a few times. The J gene is TRBJ1-1, the V gene TRBV6-1; 8 bases map to TRBD1. Germline CDR1 and CDR2: MNHNS and SASEGT. J gave up 5 bases and V 6 bases, and 8 bases lay outside the gene matches. CDR3 length: 14 residues. The CDR3 sequence: CASSRDRGGTEAFF. The CDR3 DNA reads TGTGCCAGCAGCCGTGACAGGGGTGGTACTGAAGCTTTCTTT.

Of note for this clone: Within the sample, other DNA sequences also encode this same CDR3. The chain employs TRBV11-3 and TRBJ2-7, with 9 bases aligning to TRBD1. Germline CDR1 and CDR2: SGHNT and YENEEA. CDR3 size: 14 residues. After removal of 8 bases from V and 2 bases from J, the junction contained 7 bases not matched to a gene. CDR3 nucleotide sequence: TGTGCCAGCTCGCCCGGGACAGGGACCTACGAGCAGTACTTC. Amino acids: CASSPGTGTYEQYF.

The chain has TRBV29-1 and TRBJ2-3; D may be TRBD2 (6 bases). Trimming shortened V by 3 bases and J by 4 bases, and 14 bases separated the two germline ends. The germline gives CDR1 SQVTM, CDR2 ANQGSEA. This CDR3 contains 14 residues. The DNA for the CDR3 is TGCAGCGTTGATAGCGGACCTATCGCAGATACGCAGTATTTT. Its translation is CSVDSGPIADTQYF.

CDR3 sequence: CASSPRNMDRVKTQYF. CDR3 DNA: TGTGCCAGCAGCCCGCGAAATATGGACAGGGTAAAGACCCAGTACTTC. The gene calls are TRBV7-8 and TRBJ2-5; 8 bases are a match to TRBD1. Germline CDR1 and CDR2: SGHVS and FQNEAQ. Trimming removed 5 bases from V and 6 bases from J; junction bases left unmatched: 14. The CDR3 consists of 16 residues.

The rearrangement uses TRBV19 and TRBJ1-2, with 9 bases identical to TRBD1. This CDR3 has 14 amino acids. Unmatched junction bases numbered 8, after V lost 6 bases and J lost 6 bases. Germline values: CDR1 LNHDA, CDR2 SQIVND (reference sequence). CDR3 in amino acids: CASSTDRGNDGYTF. CDR3 nucleotide sequence: TGTGCCAGTAGCACGGACAGGGGCAATGATGGCTACACCTTC.

The chain carries TRBV11-3 and TRBJ2-1, with TRBD2 identical over 9 bases. There are 18 residues in the CDR3. V lost 7 bases and J lost 4; bases outside the gene matches: 17. Germline CDR1 is SGHNT and CDR2 is YENEEA. DNA for the CDR3: TGTGCCAGCACCACCGAGGCGGGCCTAGCGGGAAGATACAATGAGCAGTTCTTC. Encoded protein: CASTTEAGLAGRYNEQFF.

The chain uses TRBV28 and TRBJ2-1, with TRBD2 matching 7 bases. This CDR3 contains 17 residues. V was pared by 4 bases and J by 3 bases, with 12 bases of the junction left unmatched. CDR1 is MDHEN and CDR2 is SYDVKM in the germline V gene. The CDR3 is CASSSSSGGLHYNEQFF. In DNA, the CDR3 is TGTGCCAGCAGTTCTTCTAGCGGCGGACTTCACTACAATGAGCAGTTCTTC.

Worth noting for this clone: Within the sample, other DNA sequences also encode this same CDR3. The chain couples TRBV28 to TRBJ2-1; D is undetermined. The V end lost 6 bases, the J end lost 4 bases, and 7 bases lay between the germline ends. Germline assignment: CDR1 MDHEN and CDR2 SYDVKM. The CDR3 covers 12 residues. The CDR3 loop is CASSRSYNEQFF. CDR3 bases: TGTGCCAGCAGCCGTTCTTACAATGAGCAGTTCTTC.

The chain links TRBV4-1 to TRBJ1-6, with D maybe TRBD1 (5 bases). Between the trimmed V and J ends, which lost 0 bases and 6 bases, there was a span of 6 bases. CDR3 length: 14 amino acids. Germline V lookup: CDR1 MGHRA, CDR2 YSYEKL. The CDR3 DNA reads TGCGCCAGCAGCCAAGACAGGGCTAATTCACCCCTCCACTTT. It codes for CASSQDRANSPLHF.

The rearrangement uses TRBV5-1 and TRBJ2-1, with a tentative D call TRBD1 (6 bases). This CDR3 has 14 residues. CDR1 is SGHRS and CDR2 is YFSETQ in the germline V gene. Trimming removed 2 bases at V and 10 bases at J, with 16 bases between. The CDR3 DNA reads TGCGCCAGCAGCTTTGGGCCCGGGACACACGAGCAGTTCTTC. This translates into CASSFGPGTHEQFF.

This clone appeared once. J is TRBJ2-7 and V is TRBV2; D is perhaps TRBD1 (6 bases). Germline V CDR1 and CDR2: SNHLY, FYNNEI. The CDR3 contains 15 residues. Deletions cut 6 bases from V and 2 bases from J, with 17 bases between. The CDR3 nucleotides read TGTGCCAGCAGAGAGAGTCTATCAGGGGCCTACGAGCAGTACTTC. It encodes CASRESLSGAYEQYF.

V is TRBV27 and J is TRBJ2-6; 10 positions agree with TRBD1. This CDR3 spans 19 amino acids. Trimming took 6 bases from V and 0 from J; bases not matched to a gene: 11. Germline V CDR1 and CDR2: MNHEY, SMNVEV (reference sequence). The CDR3 nucleotides are TGTGCCAGCAGACCCGCCGGGACAGGGGATCACTCTGGGGCCAACGTCCTGACTTTC. It translates to CASRPAGTGDHSGANVLTF.

The rearrangement links TRBV5-1 to TRBJ2-7, with TRBD1 identical over 10 bases. There are 15 residues in the CDR3. The germline V gene has CDR1 SGHRS and CDR2 YFSETQ. Trimming cost V 7 bases and J 2 bases; bases outside gene matches: 9. CDR3 DNA sequence: TGCGCCAGCCGGGCCGGGACAGGGGAGACCTACGAGCAGTACTTC. Its translation is CASRAGTGETYEQYF.

The chain recombines TRBV28 with TRBJ2-7; D gene ambiguous. The germline V and J ends were trimmed by 0 bases and 1 base, with 7 bases remaining between them. The V gene's germline CDR1 is MDHEN and CDR2 SYDVKM. CDR3 length: 14 residues. The CDR3: CASSLWGASYEQYF. CDR3 DNA: TGTGCCAGCAGTTTATGGGGTGCATCCTACGAGCAGTACTTC.

CDR3 bases: TGTGCCATTTCCCGGGAGCCAAACTACGAGCAGTACTTC. Translation gives CAISREPNYEQYF. The chain recombines TRBV5-4 with TRBJ2-7; D may be TRBD2 (6 bases). Deletions cut 9 bases from V and 3 bases from J, with 16 bases between. The germline CDR1 and CDR2 sequences are SGHNT and YYREEE (reference sequence). The CDR3 has 13 residues.

The J gene is TRBJ2-1, the V gene TRBV5-1, with D possibly matching TRBD2 (5 bases). The CDR3 sequence is 16 residues long. V lost 2 bases and J lost 1, with 13 bases in between. CDR1 and CDR2 (germline): SGHRS, YFSETQ. CDR3 DNA: TGCGCCAGCAGCTTTGAGGGAGCCGCTTCCTACAATGAGCAGTTCTTC. The encoded protein is CASSFEGAASYNEQFF.

This clone appeared once. The chain recombines TRBV7-2 with TRBJ2-2; TRBD2 matches 8 bases. In germline, CDR1 is SGHTA, CDR2 FQGNSA. CDR3 size: 19 residues. V trimming: 1 base; J trimming: 2 bases; junction bases outside the gene matches: 12. CDR3 residues: CASSLESLTSGPNTGELFF. The CDR3 region has the DNA TGTGCCAGCAGCTTAGAGTCCCTTACTAGCGGCCCTAACACCGGGGAGCTGTTTTTT.

V is TRBV5-1 and J is TRBJ1-2; D gene uncertain. The CDR3 extends over 17 amino acids. Trimming took off 5 bases at V and 0 bases at J, with 20 bases between the two ends. CDR1 and CDR2 (germline): SGHRS, YFSETQ. CDR3 loop: CASRMGSTPLTNYGYTF. In DNA, the CDR3 is TGCGCCAGCAGGATGGGCAGTACTCCACTTACTAACTATGGCTACACCTTC.

Worth noting for this clone: At one end, the junction sequence differs from germline, possibly due to a read error. CDR3 nucleotide sequence: TGTGCCAGCAGCTCCGAAGGGGGCCCCTCCCACGAGCAGTACTTC. Encoded protein: CASSSEGGPSHEQYF. The chain employs TRBV28 and TRBJ2-7; 7 bases line up with TRBD1. CDR1 and CDR2 from the germline V gene are MDHEN and SYDVKM. This CDR3 is built from 15 residues.